This entry features one T cell receptor beta chain sequence. Per the authors' pipeline: From reference gene primer amplification, estimates of nucleated cell counts were derived. Only in-frame clones appear in the TCRdb table, and some are missing; sequencing was by immunoSEQ multiplex PCR. V and J calls and clone size are given by that table; D and trimming were obtained from the DNA. The sample consists of around 150,000 clones, approximately 80% of them appearing once. V was trimmed by 10 bases and J by 1 base, leaving 16 bases between them. The CDR3 runs to 14 residues. This sample is drawn from a study of blood T cell repertoires in COVID-19. About the research overall: Samples taken during acute and convalescent COVID-19 were collected in the United States, Italy and Spain. Nucleic acid was either cDNA or gDNA, and it came from T cells, B-cell-depleted T cells, or PBMCs.

The source of this sequence is an older man with acute or convalescent COVID-19. The sequenced material came from peripheral blood. V usage is TRBV6-7 and J usage is TRBJ2-5; D ambiguous. TRBV6-7 is noted as an ORF with a role that remains uncertain. CDR3 bases: TGTGCCACAGAACCTGGGCCCCTCCAAGAGACCCAGTACTTC. Translated: CATEPGPLQETQYF.